This is a list of T cell receptor beta chains from one sample in a study of shared clonotypes between healthy human individuals. Sequencing was performed with immunoSEQ multiplex PCR; in TCRdb, only in-frame clones are kept and a portion is missing. The repertoire holds around 2,000,000 clones, with around 96% as singletons. Material for sequencing was naive CD8+ T cells sorted from blood. The receptors derive from a young man in good health. Both conserved end residues are part of each CDR3. A D gene is named only where the DNA matches it firmly.

V gene	D gene	J gene	CDR3 protein
TRBV2	TRBD2	TRBJ2-1	CASSSPLAGVDNEQFF
TRBV6-1	NA	TRBJ2-1	CASRDSGTNEQFF
TRBV7-6	NA	TRBJ2-7	CASSLGRDYEQYF
TRBV6-5	TRBD2	TRBJ2-7	CASSYRTSGAFYEQYF
TRBV11-3	NA	TRBJ2-2	CASSHDVAGGELFF
TRBV25-1	NA	TRBJ2-1	CASSESRGTLHNEQFF
TRBV6-6	TRBD2	TRBJ2-1	CASSYGGDSYNEQFF
TRBV7-7	NA	TRBJ2-7	CASSPSLGRAHEQYF
TRBV11-2	NA	TRBJ2-3	CASSVFTGMDTQYF
TRBV5-6	NA	TRBJ2-7	CASSSPDGFDEQYF
TRBV10-1	TRBD2	TRBJ2-3	CASSETDRLAMSTDTQYF
TRBV30	NA	TRBJ2-3	CAWSGSGNTQYF
TRBV2	NA	TRBJ1-1	CASREGFGDTEAFF
TRBV27	NA	TRBJ2-3	CASSLVGGQDTQYF
TRBV5-1	TRBD1	TRBJ1-1	CASSLGGQFTEAFF
TRBV2	NA	TRBJ1-1	CASKPRRQPLNTEAFF
TRBV11-2	NA	TRBJ1-5	CASSLGPENSNQPQHF
TRBV4-1	NA	TRBJ2-7	CASSLAPEGYEQYF
TRBV10-2	NA	TRBJ2-7	CASSEWDSYEQYF
TRBV11-2	TRBD2	TRBJ2-1	CASSLVLGAGYNEQFF
TRBV19	TRBD1	TRBJ2-7	CASASDREGWEQYF
TRBV7-9	NA	TRBJ1-2	CASSFSTEDYGYTF
TRBV10-3	NA	TRBJ1-5	CAISESGGDLNQPQHF
TRBV21-1	NA	TRBJ1-5	CASSKGRAGALSNQPQHF
TRBV7-3	NA	TRBJ2-7	CASSLVPGYEQYF
TRBV9	NA	TRBJ2-7	CASSVASQGIYEQYF
TRBV6-6	NA	TRBJ2-2	CASTPEYPEVDGGLFF
TRBV11-2	NA	TRBJ2-2	CASSFPTYAGGDTGELFF
TRBV7-3	NA	TRBJ2-7	CASSLGGGSYEQYF
TRBV4-3	NA	TRBJ2-5	CASSLDSSETQYF
TRBV11-3	TRBD1	TRBJ2-7	CASSSGQGDEQYF
TRBV5-4	TRBD1	TRBJ2-5	CASSTPGTGVLETQYF
TRBV27	TRBD1	TRBJ2-7	CASSSYRGVYEQYF
TRBV6-6	NA	TRBJ2-1	CASSYASYNEQFF
TRBV7-9	NA	TRBJ2-2	CASSPPISGVNTGELFF